This TCR beta chain was recorded in a study of blood T cell repertoires in COVID-19. Study as a whole: Sites in the United States, Italy and Spain provided acute and convalescent COVID-19 samples. PBMCs, B-cell-depleted T cells, or T cells provided the cDNA or gDNA that made up the material.

TCRdb's table, derived via immunoSEQ multiplex PCR, lists solely in-frame clones and lacks some. This table has around 200,000 clones, 85% to 90% appearing once. Categorization into cohorts depended on clinical history that participants reported. V lost 4 bases, J lost 6 bases, and 10 bases lay in between. The CDR3 spans 13 residues. Germline CDR1 MNHEY, CDR2 SMNVEV (reference sequence). This clone was counted once. V gene TRBV27 combines with J gene TRBJ2-1; perhaps TRBD2 as D (5 bases). This TCR came from a woman in her 40s with acute COVID-19. Specimen: PBMCs or T cells enriched from blood (not recorded which). The CDR3 DNA follows: TGTGCCAGCAGTTCCGGACTCTTCAATGAGCAGTTCTTC. Translated: CASSSGLFNEQFF.